Listed below are T cell receptor beta chains from one sample, sequenced in a study of response to subunit inactivated influenza vaccine. Using its own MiXCR run on the RT-PCR reads, TCRdb lists one record per CDR3 protein. The data contain approximately 680,000 distinct CDR3 sequences, less than 20% of them seen just once; the ten biggest clones take up approximately 10%. Sample: PBMCs from blood, taken 12 days after vaccination. These receptors were collected from a man aged 45-65 years who received an inactivated influenza vaccine. CDR3s include the opening cysteine and the closing phenylalanine or tryptophan.

j_call cdr3_length v_call cdr3_aa
TRBJ2-7 15 TRBV4-3 CASSQDLGQTYEQYF
TRBJ2-5 14 TRBV5-6 CASSERQAWETQYF
TRBJ2-1 17 TRBV12-3/TRBV12-4 CASSPRAGRTSYNEQFF
TRBJ1-4 14 TRBV6-5 CASRLTGVGEKLFF
TRBJ1-1 12 TRBV11-2 CASSRPAAEAFF
TRBJ2-3 16 TRBV7-9 CASSFVGQGGTDTQYF
TRBJ2-2 17 TRBV24-1 CATSDSPGGPSTGELFF
TRBJ2-5 14 TRBV11-2 CASSLEPGGETQYF
TRBJ2-2 15 TRBV10-3 CAIRTGTGVTGELFF
TRBJ1-6 15 TRBV6-1 CASSEALYRNSPLHF
TRBJ1-5 13 TRBV5-6 CASSLGYSQPQHF
TRBJ2-3 14 TRBV24-1 CATSASGGGDTQYF
TRBJ1-1 15 TRBV28 CASSPFLVGNTEAFF
TRBJ2-1 16 TRBV4-2 CASSQELYSNYNEQFF
TRBJ1-2 15 TRBV4-2 CASSQDLAANYGYTF
TRBJ2-7 16 TRBV5-1 CASSLAGTLGLAEQYF
TRBJ2-7 15 TRBV28 CASMRFRPTPYEQYF
TRBJ2-2 15 TRBV28 CASSFALANTGELFF
TRBJ1-2 13 TRBV20-1 CSASGTAFYGYTF
TRBJ1-1 12 TRBV6-6 CASRQGHEEAFF
TRBJ1-6 15 TRBV5-6 CASSTLTGNNSPLHF
TRBJ2-6 16 TRBV4-2 CASSPFKSAGANVLTF
TRBJ2-3 13 TRBV10-3 CALGVVGTDTQYF
TRBJ2-5 15 TRBV6-2/TRBV6-3 CASSLTSGRPETQYF
TRBJ2-1 12 TRBV12-3/TRBV12-4 CASIRQGHEQFF
TRBJ1-4 17 TRBV7-8 CASSLVLWDSRNEKLFF
TRBJ2-1 13 TRBV5-1 CASSSTYGNEQFF
TRBJ2-1 15 TRBV12-3/TRBV12-4 CASTPRGGQGNEQFF
TRBJ1-2 13 TRBV6-4 CARSTGQEYGYTF